This T cell receptor (beta chain) was obtained from a study of T-cell memory formation after mild COVID-19 listed by TCRdb under 2021. Turning to the overall study: TCR sequence clusters from the two donors were largely donor specific. In two donors, T-cell clones that expanded and contracted after mild COVID-19 were tracked by sequencing TCRalpha and TCRbeta repertoires over time. The cohort comprised two young, previously healthy adult volunteers, one female and one male. Beyond this particular receptor, the publication reports: Balanced CD4/CD8 phenotypes were observed for clones contracting from day 15 to 85, whereas a bias towards CD4+ was observed for a second wave of clones expanding from day 15 to 37. Contracting CD4+ clones appeared mostly in the CM and EM memory subsets, whereas CD8+ clones were enriched in EMRA. The detection of some responding clones in pre-infection memory suggests that pre-existing cross-reactive memory T cells joined the SARS-CoV-2 response. Only two mild cases were covered by the study, and larger cohorts that include severe cases with pre-infection samples were considered necessary. Whether the second-wave clones peaking on day 37 were SARS-CoV-2 specific was not confirmed.

The reads were generated on an Illumina NovaSeq 6000. Using 5'RACE with constant-segment primers, TCRalpha and TCRbeta cDNA libraries were constructed, with sample barcodes and unique molecular identifiers added in the process. RNA was extracted from every sample with Trizol reagent. The libraries were amplified in two PCR steps, and the second step added a second sample barcode and Illumina TruSeq adapters. Libraries were sequenced on an Illumina NovaSeq with 2 x 150 bp paired-end reads. From the authors' description of their analysis: Demultiplexing of reads and collapsing into UMI-guided consensus sequences were performed with migec v1.2.7. Using mixcr v2.1.11, the UMI consensuses were aligned to TRA and TRB V and J templates and assembled into clonotypes. A clonotype was counted as expanded or contracted only if both edgeR and NoisET called the change significant, with noise models trained on biological replicates. edgeR calls used a false discovery rate-adjusted p below 0.01 and a log2 fold-change threshold of 1. As an exploratory analysis of dynamics, PCA with hierarchical clustering was applied to max-normalized trajectories of the 1000 most abundant clonotypes. Separately sequenced CD4+ and CD8+ repertoires were used to assign a CD4 or CD8 phenotype to each responding clone. The public reads were reprocessed in TCRdb via fastp at Q25 and MiXCR, keeping in-frame beta chains. Entries that share a CDR3 protein sequence are merged under the most common genes and DNA. The V and J calls, along with clone size, are taken from TCRdb and not from the paper's own processing. The sample data list about 16,000 distinct CDR3 sequences, and about a quarter of these were observed just once. The ten largest clones add up to 50% to 60% of the sample.

This clonotype came up a few times. The antigen it recognizes is unknown. Base qualities are missing; no much larger clone stands one base away. Ficoll-Paque density gradient centrifugation was the method used to isolate PBMCs. The trim is 2 bases for V and 2 bases for J, with a gap of 16 bases between the germline ends. CDR1 SGDLS and CDR2 YYNGEE are derived from the germline V gene. Including cysteine and phenylalanine, the CDR3 has 16 amino acids. Just the 48-base CDR3 DNA is kept, in frame starting at base 1. The specimen was PBMCs or a T cell subset sorted from them (not recorded which). The rearrangement joined TRBV9 to TRBJ1-2, with TRBD1 tentatively as D gene (5 bases match). The source is a young man who had mild COVID-19 (a few samples of this study predate the infection). The sample titles of this study are shuffled in the database, so cell type and time point are left out; the donor was told from shared clones. The DNA is TGTGCCAGCAGCGTCGACTCAGGGAGGAAGAACTATGGCTACACCTTC. It specifies CASSVDSGRKNYGYTF.